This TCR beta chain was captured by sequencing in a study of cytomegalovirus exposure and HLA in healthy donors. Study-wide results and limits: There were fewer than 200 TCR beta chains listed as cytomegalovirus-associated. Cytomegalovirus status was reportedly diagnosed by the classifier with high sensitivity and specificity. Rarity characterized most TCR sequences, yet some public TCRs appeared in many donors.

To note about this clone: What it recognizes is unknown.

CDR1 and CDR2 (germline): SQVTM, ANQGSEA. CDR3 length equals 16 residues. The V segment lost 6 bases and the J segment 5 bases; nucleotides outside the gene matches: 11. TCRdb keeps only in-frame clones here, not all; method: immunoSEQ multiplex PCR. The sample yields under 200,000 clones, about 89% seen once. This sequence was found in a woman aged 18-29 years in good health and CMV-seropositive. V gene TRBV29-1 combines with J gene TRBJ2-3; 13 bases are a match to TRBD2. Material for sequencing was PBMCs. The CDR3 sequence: CSVAQTSGGGVDTQYF. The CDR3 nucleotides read TGCAGCGTGGCCCAAACTAGCGGGGGGGGAGTAGATACGCAGTATTTT.